This T cell receptor (beta chain) comes out of a study of shared clonotypes between healthy human individuals. Study findings and constraints: The authors expected sequencing depth to affect clonotype sharing among donors.

Positively selected for CCR7, the CD45RO-negative cells used as naive CD8 cells excluded terminally differentiated effector memory CD45RA+ cells. Splitting of each subset's genomic DNA was done evenly across several immunoSEQ plates. Authors' analysis steps: Filtering differed because ImmunoSEQ produced junction-only sequences that carried no quality scores. Clones were sequenced by immunoSEQ multiplex PCR, and TCRdb holds only the in-frame ones, with some missing. That table supplies the V and J calls and clone size; D and trimming were determined from the DNA. The sample has about 2.2 million clones; 80% to 95% are singletons. In this sample, this clone turned up once. No antigen is known for it. V dropped 3 bases and J dropped 8 bases, with 14 bases sitting between them. This CDR3 is built from 14 residues. CDR1 and CDR2 from the germline V gene are LNHDA and SQIVND (reference sequence).

V and J are TRBV19 and TRBJ2-1; no definite D call. The TCR originated in a young man in good health. Some clones in this sample may be carry-over from other donors' samples. Input material: naive CD8+ T cells from PBMCs. CDR3 residues: CASSMSSSPDEQFF. The CDR3 DNA follows: TGTGCCAGTAGTATGAGCTCGAGCCCCGATGAGCAGTTCTTC.